This is a list of T cell receptor beta chains from one sample in a study of technical replicates of blood from a few donors. Some clones are missing from TCRdb's copy, which holds only in-frame ones; the method was immunoSEQ multiplex PCR. The repertoire holds approximately 65,000 clones, with approximately 86% as singletons. Sequences were obtained from PBMCs. The receptor set was obtained from a human donor in good health. Some clones in this sample may be carry-over from other donors' samples. The CDR3 runs from the conserved cysteine through the conserved F or W. A D gene is named only where the DNA matches it firmly. The size entry is marked missing in some rows and otherwise reads once, few, many or a size class.

D	V	size	J	CDR3	DNA
NA	TRBV21-1	NA	TRBJ1-1	CARGTGWRAFF	TGTGCCAGGGGGACAGGGTGGAGGGCTTTCTTT
NA	TRBV7-3	NA	TRBJ2-5	CASSPGTAQETQYF	TGTGCCAGCAGCCCCGGGACTGCTCAAGAGACCCAGTACTTC
TRBD2	TRBV7-9	NA	TRBJ2-7	CASSSGLAGYEQYF	TGTGCCAGCAGCTCCGGACTAGCGGGGTACGAGCAGTACTTC
NA	TRBV10-3	few	TRBJ1-6	CAISEESGNSPLHF	TGTGCCATCAGTGAGGAGTCGGGTAATTCACCCCTCCACTTT
NA	TRBV5-6	NA	TRBJ2-7	CASSLIYREHSYEQYF	TGTGCCAGCAGCTTGATTTATCGGGAGCACTCCTACGAGCAGTACTTC
TRBD2	TRBV25-1	NA	TRBJ2-7	CASSDGPSGSYEQYF	TGTGCCAGCAGTGACGGTCCTAGCGGGAGCTACGAGCAGTACTTC
TRBD1	TRBV6-1	once	TRBJ1-1	CASSLQGALNTEAFF	TGTGCCAGCAGCCTACAGGGGGCCCTGAACACTGAAGCTTTCTTT
NA	TRBV4-3	NA	TRBJ2-3	CASSQEWGRMDTQYF	TGCGCCAGCAGCCAAGAATGGGGGCGGATGGATACGCAGTATTTT
NA	TRBV25-1	NA	TRBJ2-1	CASRPRDFPYNEQFF	TGTGCCAGCAGGCCCCGGGACTTTCCCTACAATGAGCAGTTCTTC
TRBD1	TRBV5-4	once	TRBJ1-5	CASSLTGSNQPQHF	TGTGCCAGCTCTTTGACAGGGAGCAATCAGCCCCAGCATTTT
NA	TRBV6-6	NA	TRBJ1-4	CASRSPQGRNEKLFF	TGTGCCAGCAGGTCCCCACAGGGTCGGAATGAAAAACTGTTTTTT
NA	TRBV21-1	NA	TRBJ1-5	CASRPGEGQPQHF	TGTGCCAGCAGACCGGGGGAGGGTCAGCCCCAGCATTTT
NA	TRBV7-8	NA	TRBJ2-7	CASSLAERAFEQYF	TGTGCCAGCAGCTTAGCGGAGCGGGCCTTCGAGCAGTACTTC
NA	TRBV6-6	NA	TRBJ1-3	CASSYSGTATGNTIYF	TGTGCCAGCAGTTACTCGGGTACAGCTACTGGAAACACCATATATTTT
NA	TRBV5-8	NA	TRBJ2-6	CASTHRSSGANVLTF	TGTGCCAGCACCCATCGGAGTTCTGGGGCCAACGTCCTGACTTTC